This TCR beta chain was captured in a study of cytomegalovirus exposure and HLA in healthy donors. Vbeta (60) and Jbeta (13) primers were used in the PCR. Sequencing was performed with immunoSEQ multiplex PCR; in TCRdb, only in-frame clones are kept and a portion is missing. The table lists 130,000 or so clones, approximately 78% of them singletons, with less than 10% in the top ten. The CDR3 has 14 amino acids. Trimming stripped 2 bases from V and 3 bases from J, with 11 bases between. Germline loops: CDR1 MNHEY, CDR2 SVGAGI. The study sampled nominally healthy donors, though unrecorded immune exposures were likely.

The chain uses TRBV6-5 and TRBJ2-7; the D gene is possibly TRBD2 (5 bases). The clonotype was recovered from a woman aged 45 to 65 in good health and CMV-seropositive. The sequencing input was PBMCs. The CDR3 region has the DNA TGTGCCAGCAGTTACAGGGCCCGGGACTACGAGCAGTACTTC. Its translation: CASSYRARDYEQYF.